The sequence of this T cell receptor (beta chain) was determined in a study of response to subunit inactivated influenza vaccine. Study-level results: The authors offered the suggestion that each seasonal influenza vaccination recruits few new T cells.

TCRdb analysed the RT-PCR reads with MiXCR anew, one entry per CDR3 protein. The sample records about half a million distinct CDR3 sequences, 25% being singletons. Trimming cost V 8 bases and J 7 bases; bases outside gene matches: 3. The CDR3 totals 11 residues. Germline V gene data show CDR1 as SGHTA and CDR2 as FQGNSA. As to this clonotype: The antigen is not known.

The TCR was taken from a man aged 45 to 65 who received an inactivated influenza vaccine. The source was CD4+ T cells sorted from PBMCs, collected 5 days after vaccination. The chain combines TRBV7-2 with TRBJ2-3; 7 positions agree with TRBD2. The CDR3 spells CASGGGNTQYF. CDR3 DNA: TGTGCCAGCGGGGGGGGTAATACGCAGTATTTT.